The 11 T cell receptor beta chains below were found in one sample sequenced in a study of CD8+CD57+ T cells in acquired aplastic anemia. The use of genomic DNA as template underpinned the TCR beta VDJ and CDR3 profiling. TCRdb called the reads again in MiXCR, with one record for every CDR3 protein. In the table there are more than 150,000 distinct CDR3 sequences, under 55% of which are singletons. Sequencing used sorted CD4+, CD8+, or CD8+CD57+ T cells (not recorded which) from PBMCs. These receptors came from a human donor in good health.

In its sample, this clonotype was seen a few times. A much larger clone lies one base from this, so it may be a read error. J is TRBJ1-1 and V is TRBV19, with no clear D. The CDR3 runs to 14 residues. V was pared by 4 bases and J by 4 bases, with 13 bases between. The germline CDR1 and CDR2 sequences are LNHDA and SQIVND (reference sequence). The CDR3 DNA reads as TGTGCCAGTAGTACATTTGGGGAGGCCACTGAAGCTTTCTTT. It translates to CASSTFGEATEAFF.

Regarding this clonotype: One base away lies a much larger clone, so this may be a sequencing read error. Without the conserved terminal phenylalanine or tryptophan, this CDR3 likely stems from a read error. This chain uses TRBV6-1 with TRBJ1-1; D uncertain. CDR3 length: 14 amino acids. CDR1 is MNHNS and CDR2 is SASEGT in the germline V gene. The V gene lost 7 bases and the J gene lost 8 bases, with 20 bases spanning the gap. The CDR3: CASTWSPVALEAFL. CDR3 sequence (DNA): TGTGCCAGCACCTGGTCTCCGGTCGCTCTAGAAGCTTTCCTT.

This clonotype was seen ten or more times. The J gene is TRBJ1-5, the V gene TRBV9; no definite D call. The V end was cut by 3 bases, the J end by 0 bases, with 10 bases between. The CDR3 has 15 residues. Per germline, CDR1 SGDLS and CDR2 YYNGEE. In nucleotides, the CDR3 is TGTGCCAGCAGCGCCGGAGATGATAGCAATCAGCCCCAGCATTTT. Protein sequence: CASSAGDDSNQPQHF.

This clonotype was counted many times. The rearrangement uses TRBV11-3 and TRBJ2-7; D is perhaps TRBD1 (6 bases). Trimming shortened V by 2 bases and J by 3 bases, and 11 bases separated the two germline ends. The length of the CDR3 is 14 residues. The V gene's germline CDR1 is SGHNT and CDR2 YENEEA. CDR3 sequence: CASSLKSGDYEQYF. The CDR3, as DNA: TGTGCCAGCAGCTTAAAATCAGGGGACTACGAGCAGTACTTC.

The chain recombines TRBV15 with TRBJ2-1, with D possibly being TRBD1 (5 bases). The CDR3 length is 13 residues. CDR1 and CDR2 from the germline V gene are LNHNV and YYDKDF (reference sequence). Between the trimmed V and J ends, which lost 5 bases and 5 bases, there was a span of 10 bases. The CDR3 here is CATSWGMNNEQFF. CDR3 nucleotide sequence: TGTGCCACCAGCTGGGGCATGAACAATGAGCAGTTCTTC.

A word on this clonotype: Without the conserved terminal phenylalanine or tryptophan, this CDR3 likely stems from a read error. The chain links TRBV10-3 to TRBJ2-7; 7 nucleotides agree with TRBD1. CDR3 length: 13 amino acids. CDR1 ENHRY and CDR2 SYGVKD come from the germline V gene. In DNA form, the CDR3 reads TGCGCCATCCGAGACAGGGCGGTGAACGAGCAGTACCTC. It encodes CAIRDRAVNEQYL.

This clonotype was seen once. This rearrangement joins TRBV19 to TRBJ2-1; TRBD1 matches at 8 bases. This CDR3 has 15 amino acids. CDR1 is LNHDA and CDR2 is SQIVND in the germline V gene (reference sequence). The CDR3 reads CVEGFEGRGRNEQFF. Written as DNA, the CDR3 is TGTGTCGAGGGATTCGAGGGCAGGGGGCGAAATGAGCAGTTCTTC.

This chain joins TRBV7-2 and TRBJ1-5; no firm D call. V lost 1 base and J lost 2, with 3 bases in between. The CDR3 runs 13 residues. CDR1 is SGHTA, CDR2 FQGNSA, per germline. In DNA, the CDR3 is TGTGCCAGCAGCTTAGTACGCAATCAGCCCCAGCATTTT. This encodes CASSLVRNQPQHF.

With regard to this clonotype: At one end the junction does not follow the germline gene, possibly because of a read error. The chain links TRBV10-3 to TRBJ2-1, with 9 bases that match TRBD1. The CDR3 is 17 amino acids. CDR1 is ENHRY and CDR2 is SYGVKD in the germline V gene. CDR3 DNA sequence: TGTGCCACCAGTGATTTAAGGGGACAGGGAATGAGGAATGAGCAGTTCTTC. Translation gives CATSDLRGQGMRNEQFF.

This clonotype has ten or more counts. CDR3 nucleotide sequence: TGTGCCAGTAGTATTACTACAGGGAGGTACGAGCAGTACTTC. It yields the protein CASSITTGRYEQYF. The rearrangement links TRBV19 to TRBJ2-7; D may be TRBD1 or TRBD2 (6 bases each). Germline loops: CDR1 LNHDA, CDR2 SQIVND (reference sequence). The CDR3 sequence is 14 residues long. The ends were cut back, 3 bases at V and 4 bases at J, with 13 bases in the middle.

The chain joins TRBV2 to TRBJ1-1, with 7 bases lining up with TRBD1. CDR3 length: 14 residues. Germline V gene data show CDR1 as SNHLY and CDR2 as FYNNEI. V shed 3 bases and J 3 bases; nucleotides not matched to a gene: 4. The DNA for the CDR3 is TGTGCCAGCAGTGAGCCGGGACAGTACACTGAAGCTTTCTTT. It is translated as CASSEPGQYTEAFF.